The sequence of this TCR beta chain was determined in a study of T cell responses to AZD1222 COVID-19 vaccine. Study-level findings and limits: Among vaccine-associated CD4 TCRs, coverage spanned spike, with dominance at 160-218 and 743-854. Repertoire samples came only from after the peak T cell response.

This clone has more than one count but fewer than ten. Its specificity is not known. Germline V lookup: CDR1 SQVTM, CDR2 ANQGSEA. The CDR3 runs to 13 residues. Trimming stripped 4 bases from V and 7 bases from J, with 16 bases between. Data came from immunoSEQ multiplex PCR; TCRdb stores just in-frame clones and leaves some out. The repertoire holds approximately 150,000 clones, with approximately 92% as singletons. This chain joins TRBV29-1 and TRBJ1-1; tentative D call: TRBD1 (5 bases). Specimen: peripheral blood, collected on day 0 of AZD1222 vaccination. The clonotype originates from an adult in good health. The CDR3 DNA follows: TGCAGCGTTGTAGTTCCAGGGATAATTGAAGCTTTCTTT. Its protein is CSVVVPGIIEAFF.